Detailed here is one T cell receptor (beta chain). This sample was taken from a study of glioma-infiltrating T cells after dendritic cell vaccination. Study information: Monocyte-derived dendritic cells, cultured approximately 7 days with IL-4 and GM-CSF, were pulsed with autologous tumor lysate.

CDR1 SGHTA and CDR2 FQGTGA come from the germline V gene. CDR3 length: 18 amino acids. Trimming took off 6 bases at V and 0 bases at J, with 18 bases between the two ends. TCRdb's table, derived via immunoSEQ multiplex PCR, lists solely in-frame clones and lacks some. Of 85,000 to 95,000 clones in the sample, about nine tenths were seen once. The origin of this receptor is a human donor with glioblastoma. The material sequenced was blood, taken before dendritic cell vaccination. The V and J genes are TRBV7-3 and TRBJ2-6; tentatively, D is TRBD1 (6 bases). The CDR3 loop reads CASSPMARQVSGANVLTF. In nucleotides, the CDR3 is TGTGCCAGCAGTCCCATGGCAAGACAGGTCTCTGGGGCCAACGTCCTGACTTTC. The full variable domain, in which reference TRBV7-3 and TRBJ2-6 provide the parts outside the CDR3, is GAGVSQTPSNKVTEKGKYVELRCDPISGHTALYWYRQSLGQGPEFLIYFQGTGAADDSGLPNDRFFAVRPEGSVSTLKIQRTERGDSAVYLCASSPMARQVSGANVLTFGAGSRLTVL.